This TCR beta chain derives from a study of T-cell reconstitution after alpha-beta-depleted transplantation in children. During its preparation, the TCRbeta library received unique molecular identifiers. MiXCR, run by TCRdb on the PCR reads, gives a single entry per CDR3 protein. Of about 400,000 distinct CDR3 sequences detected, about 20% appear once; the ten largest clones hold 3.5% to 4%. V was clipped by 1 base and J by 3 bases, with 12 bases between them. This CDR3 region has 15 residues. CDR1 and CDR2 from the germline V gene are SEHNR and FQNEAQ (reference sequence). This specimen consisted of PBMCs from the stem cell graft donor, obtained from the stem cell graft. The chain joins TRBV7-9 to TRBJ2-5; a weak D match, TRBD2 (5 bases). The sequence was collected from a human donor who donated a stem cell graft to a child with acute myeloid leukemia. CDR3 amino acids: CASSLGGLAKETQYF. As DNA, the CDR3 is TGTGCCAGCAGCTTAGGTGGACTCGCAAAAGAGACCCAGTACTTC.